This T cell receptor (beta chain) was profiled in a study of OX40 agonist ivuxolimab in advanced cancers. Regarding this clone: Its specificity is unknown.

General study points: Among T cells, CD8+ cells averaged more expanded clones than CD4+ cells. Among the lowest peripheral clonal expansion occurred in 0.1-3.0 mg/kg partial responders. Circulating CD4+ and CD8+ T cells showed clonal expansion by week 6 at 0.1 to 3.0 mg/kg.

Trimming stripped 4 bases from V and 1 base from J, with 8 bases between. Germline values: CDR1 SGDLS, CDR2 YYNGEE. There are 13 residues in the CDR3. Sequenced by immunoSEQ multiplex PCR; TCRdb stores in-frame clones only, minus some. The sample shows some 30,000 clones, approximately 90% of them seen only once. The sequencing here drew on CD4+ or CD8+ T cells sorted from blood, taken in a trial of the OX40 agonist ivuxolimab. This TCR came from an adult with an advanced solid tumor such as melanoma, head and neck, liver or kidney cancer. The V and J genes are TRBV9 and TRBJ1-1, with D possibly matching TRBD1 (5 bases). CDR3 DNA: TGTGCCAGCAGCTACGGACAGAACACTGAAGCTTTCTTT. Its protein product is CASSYGQNTEAFF.